Only a few counts were recorded for the clone carrying this T cell receptor beta chain. The table came from immunoSEQ multiplex PCR; TCRdb's copy has only in-frame clones and leaves some out. The table shows more than 550,000 clones, with roughly 88% occurring only once. The data stem from a study of shared T cell receptors in the human thymus. The CDR3 runs 16 residues. Germline trimming cut 5 bases from V and 6 bases from J; bases unmatched to any gene: 12. Per the germline V gene, CDR1 is SGHRS and CDR2 is YFSETQ. This same sample was also part of a study on human thymus T cells. That study reports: Donors consisted of healthy Finnish infants (having corrective surgery for congenital heart defects). During corrective heart surgery, resections were taken, and the thymus tissue came from them. Thymic and blood repertoires seemed to show skewed V and J gene use. Thymic repertoires of unrelated individuals were reported in related research to overlap highly.

This TCR derives from a girl less than two years old with a congenital heart defect. The V gene is TRBV5-1, the J gene TRBJ2-2; 8 bases are shared with TRBD1. Sequencing was performed on thymocytes. CDR3 residues: CASRKASGQGAGELFF. As DNA, the CDR3 is TGCGCCAGCAGAAAGGCGAGTGGACAGGGCGCCGGGGAGCTGTTTTTT.